Each of the 21 T cell receptor beta chains below was sequenced from the same sample in a study of blood T cells in healthy people across ages. For the second PCR, which ran for about 7 to 11 cycles, a sample-barcoded 5' primer and a J-beta primer mix were used. TCRdb redid the calling of the 5' RACE reads with MiXCR, one entry per CDR3 protein. In the table there are 750,000 to 1,000,000 distinct CDR3 sequences, 25% to 35% of which are singletons. Another study also made use of these data, one on T cells of mothers and their children.

The sequenced sample consisted of blood. The source is a woman in her thirties or forties in good health.

The table lists this clonotype with many counts. This rearrangement joins TRBV29-1 to TRBJ2-6; the D is unclear. Trimming took 3 bases from V and 0 from J, leaving 6 bases between them. Germline assignment: CDR1 SQVTM and CDR2 ANQGSEA. CDR3 size: 14 residues. DNA for the CDR3: TGCAGCGTTGACGGAAGCTCTGGGGCCAACGTCCTGACTTTC. This gives the protein CSVDGSSGANVLTF.

The J gene is TRBJ1-4, the V gene TRBV5-1; D gene ambiguous. V lost 0 bases, J lost 0 bases, and 6 bases lay in between. Germline CDR1 SGHRS, CDR2 YFSETQ. This CDR3 contains 15 residues. The CDR3 coding sequence is TGCGCCAGCAGCTTGGGGGCAACAACTAATGAAAAACTGTTTTTT. This sequence encodes CASSLGATTNEKLFF.

This clonotype was observed a few times. The V gene is TRBV28, the J gene TRBJ1-1; D gene unclear. The CDR3 runs to 13 residues. The germline V gene has CDR1 MDHEN and CDR2 SYDVKM. Trimming shortened V by 1 base and J by 9 bases, and 12 bases separated the two germline ends. DNA of the CDR3: TGTGCCAGCAGTTTATTCCGGGCAAAAAAAGCTTTCTTT. Its protein is CASSLFRAKKAFF. The full variable domain, with the rest looked up from reference TRBV28 and TRBJ1-1, is DVKVTQSSRYLVKRTGEKVFLECVQDMDHENMFWYRQDPGLGLRLIYFSYDVKMKEKGDIPEGYSVSREKKERFSLILESASTNQTSMYLCASSLFRAKKAFFGQGTRLTVV.

This clonotype was counted at least ten times. V is TRBV7-2 and J is TRBJ2-7; 8 bases line up with TRBD1. V dropped 8 bases and J dropped 1; count of bases not matched to a gene: 4. Looked up from germline, CDR1 is SGHTA and CDR2 is FQGNSA. This CDR3 has 13 amino acids. The CDR3 nucleotides are TGTGCCAGCGGGACAGGTGCTTCCTACGAGCAGTACTTC. Its translation is CASGTGASYEQYF.

This clonotype was recorded a few times. V is TRBV28 and J is TRBJ2-2, with D perhaps assigned TRBD1 or TRBD2 (6 bases each). Trimming took off 5 bases at V and 0 bases at J, with 10 bases between the two ends. This CDR3 spans 15 amino acids. Per germline, CDR1 MDHEN and CDR2 SYDVKM. CDR3 coding DNA: TGTGCCAGCAGTGTAGGGGGGTCGAACACCGGGGAGCTGTTTTTT. It encodes CASSVGGSNTGELFF.

This clonotype was detected only a few times. The V gene is TRBV29-1, the J gene TRBJ2-1; 7 nucleotides line up with TRBD1. The CDR3 has 12 amino acids. The germline V gene has CDR1 SQVTM and CDR2 ANQGSEA. Germline trimming cut 5 bases from V and 7 bases from J; bases unmatched to any gene: 5. This chain's CDR3 is CSVPTGVNEQFF. The CDR3 nucleotides read TGCAGCGTTCCCACAGGGGTAAATGAGCAGTTCTTC.

The genes are TRBV12-3 or TRBV12-4 and TRBJ1-3; 8 bases match TRBD1. V shed 1 base, J shed 0 bases, and the junction held 8 bases outside the gene matches. The CDR3 covers 18 residues. CDR3: CASSLGGRGPRSGNTIYF. The CDR3 DNA follows: TGTGCCAGCAGTTTAGGAGGCAGGGGGCCCCGCTCTGGAAACACCATATATTTT.

This clonotype was observed a handful of times. V gene TRBV18 combines with J gene TRBJ2-5, with D maybe TRBD2 (5 bases). This CDR3 region has 13 residues. Germline CDR1 reads KGHSH; CDR2 reads LQKENI. V dropped 5 bases and J dropped 5 bases, with 12 bases sitting between them. The CDR3 sequence: CASSNSEGETQYF. CDR3 in DNA: TGTGCCAGCTCAAATAGCGAGGGCGAGACCCAGTACTTC.

The chain joins TRBV12-3 or TRBV12-4 to TRBJ2-3; TRBD1 is a possible D gene (6 bases). This CDR3 comprises 20 residues. Trimming stripped 2 bases from V and 6 bases from J, with 30 bases between. CDR3 in amino acids: CASSLLTPLTGNVPCDTQYF. The CDR3 region has the DNA TGTGCCAGCAGTTTATTAACCCCTCTGACAGGCAATGTTCCTTGTGATACGCAGTATTTT.

This clonotype was detected only a few times. The chain couples TRBV7-8 to TRBJ2-1, with 11 bases lining up with TRBD2. This CDR3 is built from 13 residues. J gave up 15 bases and V 8 bases, and 12 bases lay outside the gene matches. Germline CDR1 is SGHVS and CDR2 is FQNEAQ. CDR3: CASASSGGPSLFF. The CDR3 nucleotides read TGTGCCAGCGCCTCTAGCGGGGGGCCTTCTTTGTTCTTC.

As concerns this clonotype: A much larger clonotype is one base distant, so this may be a read error. The J gene is TRBJ2-5, the V gene TRBV28; D is uncertain. The germline V gene encodes CDR1 MDHEN and CDR2 SYDVKM. V was clipped by 6 bases and J by 12 bases, with 11 bases between them. The CDR3 runs 10 residues. CDR3 sequence: CASRLQTEYF. The DNA for the CDR3 is TGTGCCAGCAGGTTACAGACTGAGTACTTC.

With regard to this clonotype: The junction differs from germline at one of its ends, possibly a read error. The gene calls are TRBV29-1 and TRBJ2-6; D is perhaps TRBD1 (5 bases). The CDR3 loop spans 14 amino acids. Germline values: CDR1 SQVTM, CDR2 ANQGSEA. The CDR3 coding sequence is TGCAGCGTTGTAGGTGGTCTTGGGGCCAACGTCCGGACTTTC. This codes for CSVVGGLGANVRTF.

This clonotype was counted at least ten times. The CDR3 nucleotides are TGTGCCAGCAGCCCCACAGAAGAGACCCAGTACTTC. Translating it yields CASSPTEETQYF. The genes are TRBV7-6 and TRBJ2-5; D ambiguous. The CDR3 spans 12 residues. Germline V gives CDR1 SGHVS, CDR2 FNYEAQ. The V end was cut by 5 bases, the J end by 3 bases, with 7 bases between.

This chain uses TRBV10-3 with TRBJ1-4; D is uncertain. With 4 bases removed from V and 8 bases from J, the gap between germline ends came to 8 bases. CDR1 and CDR2 from the germline V gene are ENHRY and SYGVKD. The CDR3 covers 12 residues. The CDR3 sequence is CAISVSREKLFF. In nucleotides, the CDR3 is TGTGCCATCAGTGTTTCAAGAGAAAAACTGTTTTTT.

V gene TRBV7-3 combines with J gene TRBJ2-1; TRBD2 is a possible D gene (5 bases). Germline V gene lookup returns CDR1 SGHTA and CDR2 FQGTGA. The length of the CDR3 is 17 residues. Trimming pared 2 bases from V and 0 bases from J, leaving 14 bases between. The DNA of the CDR3 is TGTGCCAGCAGCTTAGTGGGAGCGACGAGCTCCTACAATGAGCAGTTCTTC. Translating gives CASSLVGATSSYNEQFF.

This clonotype has more than one count but fewer than ten. This rearrangement joins TRBV5-1 to TRBJ2-3; D gene unclear. The germline CDR1 and CDR2 sequences are SGHRS and YFSETQ. The CDR3 extends over 17 amino acids. The V and J ends lost 0 bases and 0 bases respectively, with 14 bases between them. CDR3 in amino acids: CASSLAAKALSTDTQYF. For the CDR3, the DNA is TGCGCCAGCAGCTTGGCGGCGAAGGCCCTTAGCACAGATACGCAGTATTTT.

This clonotype was counted once. This may come from a read error, since a much larger clone is one base off. The V call is TRBV11-2, the J call TRBJ2-1; possible D gene TRBD2, 6 bases. This CDR3 spans 16 amino acids. V lost 2 bases to trimming and J lost 5 bases, with 16 bases between them. The germline gives CDR1 SGHAT, CDR2 FQNNGV. CDR3 in DNA: TGTGCCAGCAGCTTATCGGCGGGGATATCCCACAATGAGCAGTTCTTC. Translating it yields CASSLSAGISHNEQFF.

This clonotype was observed at least ten times. V usage is TRBV24-1 and J usage is TRBJ2-5; maybe TRBD1 (6 bases). Germline CDR1 reads KGHDR; CDR2 reads SFDVKD. Trimming shortened V by 4 bases and J by 5 bases, and 10 bases separated the two germline ends. The CDR3 loop spans 13 amino acids. CDR3 residues: CATSDGQRETQYF. The DNA for the CDR3 is TGTGCCACCAGTGACGGACAGAGGGAGACCCAGTACTTC.

This clonotype was observed a few times. A read error is possible here, since a much larger clone lies one base away. The rearrangement uses TRBV10-3 and TRBJ2-3; no definite D call. CDR3 size: 12 residues. Germline V gene sequence: CDR1 ENHRY, CDR2 SYGVKD. CDR3 loop: CTISESADTQYF. In DNA form, the CDR3 reads TGTACCATCAGTGAGAGTGCAGATACGCAGTATTTT.

This clonotype occurred a few times. Since a much larger clone is just one base distant, this may be a read error. This chain connects TRBV5-1 to TRBJ2-1; D is ambiguous. Gene TRBJ2-7 matches the end of the DNA better, so the J call may be wrong. This CDR3 is built from 12 residues. Germline V gene data show CDR1 as SGHRS and CDR2 as YFSETQ. CDR3 sequence (DNA): TGCGCCAGCAGCTTACAATACAATGAGCAGTACTTC. Its protein product is CASSLQYNEQYF.

The chain has TRBV6-2 or TRBV6-3 and TRBJ2-3; a weak D match, TRBD1 (6 bases). The CDR3 extends over 16 amino acids. Germline V gives CDR1 MNHEY, CDR2 SVGEGT. Trimming left V 6 bases short and J 3 bases short, with 19 bases between. The CDR3 sequence is CASSPLPGGRTDTQYF. CDR3 in DNA: TGTGCCAGCAGCCCTCTTCCTGGGGGCCGGACAGATACGCAGTATTTT.